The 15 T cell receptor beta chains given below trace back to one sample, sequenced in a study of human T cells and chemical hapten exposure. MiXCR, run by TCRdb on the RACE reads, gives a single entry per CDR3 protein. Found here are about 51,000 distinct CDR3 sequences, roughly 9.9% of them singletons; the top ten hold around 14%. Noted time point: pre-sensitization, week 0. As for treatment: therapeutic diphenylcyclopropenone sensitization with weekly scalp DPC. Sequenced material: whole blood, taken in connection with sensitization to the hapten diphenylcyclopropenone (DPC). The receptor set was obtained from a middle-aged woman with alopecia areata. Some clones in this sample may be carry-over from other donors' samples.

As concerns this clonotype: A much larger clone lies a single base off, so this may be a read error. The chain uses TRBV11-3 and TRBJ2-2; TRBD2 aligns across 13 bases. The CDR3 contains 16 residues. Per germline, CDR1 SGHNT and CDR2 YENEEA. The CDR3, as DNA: TGTGCCAGCAGCTGGGGACTAGCGGGGAACACCAGGGAGCTGTTTTTT. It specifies CASSWGLAGNTRELFF.

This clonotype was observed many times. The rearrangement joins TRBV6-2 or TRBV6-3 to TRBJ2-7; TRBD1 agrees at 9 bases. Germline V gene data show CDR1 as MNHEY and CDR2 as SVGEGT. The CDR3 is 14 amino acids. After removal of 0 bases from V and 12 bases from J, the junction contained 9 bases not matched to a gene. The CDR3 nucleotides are TGTGCCAGCAGTTACTCGAGTAGGGACAGGGAGGCGTACTTC. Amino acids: CASSYSSRDREAYF.

CDR3 bases: TGCAGCGGGTCGTCGGGGGGGATTTACGAGCAGTACTTC. It encodes CSGSSGGIYEQYF. The gene calls are TRBV29-1 and TRBJ2-7; TRBD2 matches at 8 bases. Looked up from germline, CDR1 is SQVTM and CDR2 is ANQGSEA. This CDR3 is 13 amino acids long. V was pared by 7 bases and J by 4 bases, with 9 bases of the junction left unmatched.

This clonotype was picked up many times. The CDR3 DNA sequence: TGTGCCAGCAGCTTGGGGGGACCTGAGCAGTTCTTC. Its protein product is CASSLGGPEQFF. V and J are TRBV5-5 and TRBJ2-1, with D perhaps being TRBD1 or TRBD2 (5 bases each). Trimming removed 0 bases at V and 9 bases at J, with 7 bases between. Germline V gene lookup returns CDR1 SGHKS and CDR2 YYEKEE (reference sequence). The CDR3 is 12 residues long.

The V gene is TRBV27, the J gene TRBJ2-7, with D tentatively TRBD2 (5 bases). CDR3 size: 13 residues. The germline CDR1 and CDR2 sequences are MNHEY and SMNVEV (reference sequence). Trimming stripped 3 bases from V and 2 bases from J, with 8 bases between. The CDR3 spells CASSFRGTYEQYF. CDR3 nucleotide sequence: TGTGCCAGCAGTTTTCGGGGTACCTACGAGCAGTACTTC.

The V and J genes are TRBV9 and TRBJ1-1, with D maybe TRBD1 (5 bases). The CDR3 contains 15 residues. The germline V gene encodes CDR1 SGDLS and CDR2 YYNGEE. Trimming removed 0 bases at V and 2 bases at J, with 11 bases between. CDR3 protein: CASSVGGFKNTEAFF. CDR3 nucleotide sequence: TGTGCCAGCAGCGTAGGGGGCTTTAAAAACACTGAAGCTTTCTTT.

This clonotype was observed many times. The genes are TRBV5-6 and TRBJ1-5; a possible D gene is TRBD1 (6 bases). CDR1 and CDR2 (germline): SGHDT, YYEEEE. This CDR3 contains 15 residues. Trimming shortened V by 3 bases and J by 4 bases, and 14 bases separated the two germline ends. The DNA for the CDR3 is TGTGCCAGCAGCTCCGGTCAGGGGCGGAATCAGCCCCAGCATTTT. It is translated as CASSSGQGRNQPQHF.

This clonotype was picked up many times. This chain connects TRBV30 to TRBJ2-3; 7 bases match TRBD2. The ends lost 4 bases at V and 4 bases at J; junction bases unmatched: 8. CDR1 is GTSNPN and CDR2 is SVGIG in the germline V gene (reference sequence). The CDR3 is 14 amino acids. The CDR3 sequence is CAWNRAGPADTQYF. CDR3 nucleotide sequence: TGTGCCTGGAACCGAGCGGGGCCGGCAGATACGCAGTATTTT.

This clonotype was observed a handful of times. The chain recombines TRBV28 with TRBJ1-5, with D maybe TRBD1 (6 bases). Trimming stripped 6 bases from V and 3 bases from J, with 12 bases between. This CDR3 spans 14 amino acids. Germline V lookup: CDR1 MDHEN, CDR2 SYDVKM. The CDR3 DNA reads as TGTGCCAGCAGCCCGGGACAACTCAATCAGCCCCAGCATTTT. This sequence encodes CASSPGQLNQPQHF. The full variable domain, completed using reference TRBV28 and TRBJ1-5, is DVKVTQSSRYLVKRTGEKVFLECVQDMDHENMFWYRQDPGLGLRLIYFSYDVKMKEKGDIPEGYSVSREKKERFSLILESASTNQTSMYLCASSPGQLNQPQHFGDGTRLSIL.

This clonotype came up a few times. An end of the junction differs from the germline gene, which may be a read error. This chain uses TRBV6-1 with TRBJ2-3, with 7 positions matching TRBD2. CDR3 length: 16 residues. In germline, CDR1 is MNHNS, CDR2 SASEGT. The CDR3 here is CARSEEGGGNTDTQYF. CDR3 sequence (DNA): TGTGCCAGAAGTGAAGAAGGCGGGGGAAACACAGATACGCAGTATTTT.

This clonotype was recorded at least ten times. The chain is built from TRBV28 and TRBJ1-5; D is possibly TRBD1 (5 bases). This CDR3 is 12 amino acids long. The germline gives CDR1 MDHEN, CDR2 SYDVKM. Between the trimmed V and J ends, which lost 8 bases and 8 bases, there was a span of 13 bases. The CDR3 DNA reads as TGTGCCAGCGTTGGGGGAATGGAGCCCCAGCATTTT. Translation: CASVGGMEPQHF.

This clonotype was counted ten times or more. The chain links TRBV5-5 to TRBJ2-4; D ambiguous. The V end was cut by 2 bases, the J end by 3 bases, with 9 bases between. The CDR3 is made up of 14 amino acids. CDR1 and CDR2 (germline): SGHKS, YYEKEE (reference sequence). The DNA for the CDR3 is TGTGCCAGCAGCTTCGTGCAGCTCAAAAACATTCAGTACTTC. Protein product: CASSFVQLKNIQYF.

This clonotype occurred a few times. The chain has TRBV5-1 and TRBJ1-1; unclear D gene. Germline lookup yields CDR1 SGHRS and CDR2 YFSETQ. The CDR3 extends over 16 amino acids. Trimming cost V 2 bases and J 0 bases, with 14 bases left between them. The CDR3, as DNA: TGCGCCAGCAGCTTAAGTTTCGGTCAGATGAACACTGAAGCTTTCTTT. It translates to CASSLSFGQMNTEAFF. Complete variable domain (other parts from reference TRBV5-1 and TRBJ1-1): KAGVTQTPRYLIKTRGQQVTLSCSPISGHRSVSWYQQTPGQGLQFLFEYFSETQRNKGNFPGRFSGRQFSNSRSEMNVSTLELGDSALYLCASSLSFGQMNTEAFFGQGTRLTVV.

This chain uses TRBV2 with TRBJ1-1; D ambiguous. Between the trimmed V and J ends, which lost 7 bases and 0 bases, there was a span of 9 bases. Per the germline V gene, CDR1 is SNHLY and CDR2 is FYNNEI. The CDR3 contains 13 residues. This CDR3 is CASTTLMNTEAFF. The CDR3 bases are TGTGCCAGCACGACATTGATGAACACTGAAGCTTTCTTT.

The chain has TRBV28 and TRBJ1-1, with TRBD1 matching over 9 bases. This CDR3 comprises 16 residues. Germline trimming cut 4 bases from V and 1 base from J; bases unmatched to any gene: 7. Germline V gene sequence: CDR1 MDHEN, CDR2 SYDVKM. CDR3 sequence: CASSSYRGPQNTEAFF. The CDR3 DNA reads TGTGCCAGCAGTTCGTACAGGGGGCCCCAGAACACTGAAGCTTTCTTT. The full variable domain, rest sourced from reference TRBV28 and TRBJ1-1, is DVKVTQSSRYLVKRTGEKVFLECVQDMDHENMFWYRQDPGLGLRLIYFSYDVKMKEKGDIPEGYSVSREKKERFSLILESASTNQTSMYLCASSSYRGPQNTEAFFGQGTRLTVV.